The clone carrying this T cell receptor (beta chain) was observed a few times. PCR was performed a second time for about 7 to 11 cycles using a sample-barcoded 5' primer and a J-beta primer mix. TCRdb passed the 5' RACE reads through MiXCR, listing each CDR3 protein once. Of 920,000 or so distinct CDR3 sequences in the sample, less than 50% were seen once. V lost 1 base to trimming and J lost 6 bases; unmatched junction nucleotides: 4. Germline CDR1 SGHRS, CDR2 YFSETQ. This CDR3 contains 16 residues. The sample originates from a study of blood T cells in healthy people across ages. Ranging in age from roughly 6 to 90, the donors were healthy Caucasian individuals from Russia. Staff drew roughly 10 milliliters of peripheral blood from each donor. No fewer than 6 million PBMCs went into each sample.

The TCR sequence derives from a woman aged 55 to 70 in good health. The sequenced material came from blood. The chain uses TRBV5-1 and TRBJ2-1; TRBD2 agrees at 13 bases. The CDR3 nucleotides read TGCGCCAGCAGCTTGCAACTAGCGGGAGGGGGCAATGAGCAGTTCTTC. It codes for CASSLQLAGGGNEQFF. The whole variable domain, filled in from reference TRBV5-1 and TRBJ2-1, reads KAGVTQTPRYLIKTRGQQVTLSCSPISGHRSVSWYQQTPGQGLQFLFEYFSETQRNKGNFPGRFSGRQFSNSRSEMNVSTLELGDSALYLCASSLQLAGGGNEQFFGPGTRLTVL.